This T cell receptor (beta chain) was captured in a study of cytomegalovirus exposure and HLA in healthy donors. Study in general: Counted in an early data release were about 86 million unique TCRs from HLA-typed donors. Whole-study findings and limits: An analysis was carried out at a later point. It showed that HLA-associated TCR beta chains were more clonally expanded than equally common non-associated chains.

The germline gives CDR1 MNHNS, CDR2 SASEGT. V lost 2 bases and J lost 4; bases outside the gene matches: 3. CDR3 size: 15 residues. PCR primers comprised 60 Vbeta and 13 Jbeta primers. Assay: immunoSEQ multiplex PCR; the TCRdb copy retains only in-frame clones and omits some. The sample has 80,000 or so clones, 67% seen once; the top ten hold 6.5% to 7.5%. This clone was detected a few times. Its matching antigen is unknown. Sequences were obtained from PBMCs. The origin of this receptor is a woman in her fifties or sixties in good health and CMV-seropositive. This rearrangement joins TRBV6-1 to TRBJ2-7; 12 bases match TRBD2. DNA for the CDR3: TGTGCCAGCAGTGAACTAGCGGGGGGGAGATACGAGCAGTACGTC. Translating gives CASSELAGGRYEQYV.